This T cell receptor beta chain was identified in a study of T cell changes during pregnancy in multiple sclerosis. Germline values: CDR1 SNHLY, CDR2 FYNNEI. V shed 6 bases, J shed 7 bases, and the junction held 5 bases outside the gene matches. The CDR3 covers 15 residues. The assay was immunoSEQ multiplex PCR, and TCRdb's table has in-frame clones only and misses some. This table has tens of thousands of clones, roughly 85% appearing once. Sequenced material: CD4+ T cells from peripheral blood mononuclear cells, taken before pregnancy. This clonotype originated in a female donor with multiple sclerosis, enrolled in a pregnancy study. This chain links TRBV2 with TRBJ2-2, with 13 bases that match TRBD2. In DNA, the CDR3 is TGTGCCAGCAGAGGACTAGCGGGAGAGGTCGGGGAGCTGTTTTTT. This sequence encodes CASRGLAGEVGELFF.